These 10 T cell receptor beta chains were all obtained from the same sample, sequenced in a study of early T cells in non-severe SARS-CoV-2 infection (dated by TCRdb to the early 2020s). The library was generated by 5' RACE. TCRdb names NextSeq 500 as the instrument used. TCRdb reprocessing: public reads trimmed at Q25 with fastp, clones called with MiXCR, in-frame beta chains kept. Every distinct CDR3 protein forms one entry, paired with its most common genes and DNA. This sample lists 70,000 or so distinct CDR3 sequences; more than 10% were detected once. About 3.9% of the sample goes to the ten largest clones. The sequenced sample consisted of whole blood. All receptors derive from an adult who was a healthcare worker with PCR-confirmed SARS-CoV-2 infection or an uninfected control (not recorded which).

This clonotype showed up just a few times. The chain is built from TRBV9 and TRBJ1-1; D is ambiguous. CDR1 SGDLS and CDR2 YYNGEE come from the germline V gene. The CDR3 has 13 residues. V was clipped by 0 bases and J by 7 bases, with 10 bases between them. In DNA, the CDR3 is TGTGCCAGCAGCGTAGAATCGGGGTTTGAAGCTTTCTTT. Translating gives CASSVESGFEAFF.

This rearrangement joins TRBV20-1 to TRBJ2-2; tentatively, D is TRBD2 (5 bases). The CDR3 length is 15 residues. Trimming pared 2 bases from V and 1 base from J, leaving 11 bases between. CDR1 is DFQATT, CDR2 SNEGSKA, per germline (reference sequence). The CDR3 coding sequence is TGCAGTGCTAGATCCCCAAGCGGGAACACCGGGGAGCTGTTTTTT. It yields the protein CSARSPSGNTGELFF.

This clonotype came up a few times. The chain links TRBV12-3 or TRBV12-4 to TRBJ2-4, with D possibly matching TRBD1 (6 bases). V was trimmed by 5 bases and J by 0 bases, leaving 11 bases between them. The CDR3 extends over 15 amino acids. The CDR3 sequence: CASSRPRGAKNIQYF. DNA of the CDR3: TGTGCCAGCAGTAGACCCAGGGGAGCCAAAAACATTCAGTACTTC.

This clonotype was found many times. The chain recombines TRBV30 with TRBJ1-5; D is unresolved. V shed 5 bases and J shed 3 bases, with 11 bases lying between them. The CDR3 covers 13 residues. Germline V lookup: CDR1 GTSNPN, CDR2 SVGIG (reference sequence). The CDR3 nucleotides read TGTGCCTGGGGCCGTTCGACCAATCAGCCCCAGCATTTT. Its protein product is CAWGRSTNQPQHF.

In this sample, this clonotype turned up a few times. The rearrangement links TRBV3-1 to TRBJ2-5; the D is unclear. V was shortened by 0 bases and J by 8 bases, with 10 bases between the two germline ends. The CDR3 covers 13 residues. CDR1 and CDR2 from the germline V gene are LGHDT and YNNKEL (reference sequence). The CDR3 loop is CASSQDTLGTQYF. CDR3 bases: TGTGCCAGCAGCCAAGATACCCTTGGAACCCAGTACTTC.

This clonotype was counted a few times. In DNA form, the CDR3 reads TGCGCCAGCAGGAACAGGGCTGGGGCCAACGTCCTGACTTTC. Its protein is CASRNRAGANVLTF. The chain carries TRBV10-2 and TRBJ2-6; D is perhaps TRBD1 (6 bases). The CDR3 is 14 residues long. Germline-derived CDR1 and CDR2 are WSHSY and SAAADI. V was shortened by 6 bases and J by 2 bases, with 8 bases between the two germline ends.

The chain carries TRBV4-1 and TRBJ2-4; a possible D gene is TRBD2 (5 bases). The CDR3 length is 14 residues. Trimming left V 1 base short and J 11 bases short, with 15 bases between. Germline values: CDR1 MGHRA, CDR2 YSYEKL. The CDR3 region has the DNA TGCGCCAGCAGCCAAGGCCTCCTAGCTCCCGTTCAGTACTTC. Its translation: CASSQGLLAPVQYF.

This clonotype was seen repeatedly, ten times or more. The rearrangement uses TRBV30 and TRBJ2-6; D is ambiguous. V lost 2 bases to trimming and J lost 3 bases, with 14 bases between them. Germline CDR1 reads GTSNPN; CDR2 reads SVGIG (reference sequence). This CDR3 has 16 amino acids. CDR3 sequence (DNA): TGTGCCTGGAGTAGCCGGGTCGGTAATGGGGCCAACGTCCTGACTTTC. Its translation: CAWSSRVGNGANVLTF.

The CDR3 nucleotides are TGTGCCAGCAGCCAACCCACAGGGGGCTACTATGGCTACACCTTC. This gives the protein CASSQPTGGYYGYTF. The chain combines TRBV4-2 with TRBJ1-2, with 9 bases lining up with TRBD1. The CDR3 sequence is 15 residues long. With V trimmed by 2 bases and J by 3 bases, 4 bases remained unmatched. From germline, CDR1 is LGHNA and CDR2 YNFKEQ.

This clonotype was detected many times. The rearrangement uses TRBV4-1 and TRBJ1-4, with D hard to call. Trimming shortened V by 0 bases and J by 0 bases, and 14 bases separated the two germline ends. Germline assignment: CDR1 MGHRA and CDR2 YSYEKL. This CDR3 has 18 amino acids. The chain's CDR3 is CASSQDRPGRSTNEKLFF. The CDR3 DNA is TGCGCCAGCAGCCAAGATCGCCCCGGGAGGTCAACTAATGAAAAACTGTTTTTT.